This T cell receptor beta chain was sequenced in a study of blood T cell repertoires in COVID-19. This clone was counted a single time. Clones were sequenced by immunoSEQ multiplex PCR, and TCRdb holds only the in-frame ones, with some missing. The sample consists of 210,000 or so clones, around nine tenths of them appearing once. The CDR3 spans 12 residues. The V gene's germline CDR1 is MNHEY and CDR2 SVGEGT. Trimming removed 5 bases at V and 2 bases at J, with 7 bases between. The sequencing input was PBMCs or T cells enriched from blood (not recorded which). This TCR came from a man aged 25 to 40 who had recovered from COVID-19. This sequence joins TRBV6-2 or TRBV6-3 and TRBJ2-7; possible D gene TRBD1, 6 bases. CDR3 nucleotides: TGTGCCAGCAGTCGACAGGCCTACGAGCAGTACTTC. Translating it yields CASSRQAYEQYF.